These 3 T cell receptor beta chains were sequenced from one sample in a study of shared clonotypes between healthy human individuals. Profiling relied on immunoSEQ multiplex PCR, and the TCRdb table lists in-frame clones only, not all of them. The sample carries 2 million to 2.5 million clones, about 94% recorded once. Input material: naive CD4+ T cells sorted from blood. Noted subset: CD45RA+ positively selected. These receptor sequences come from a man aged 18 to 29 in good health.

This chain links TRBV19 with TRBJ1-2; the D is unclear. This CDR3 has 14 amino acids. Germline V gene sequence: CDR1 LNHDA, CDR2 SQIVND (reference sequence). Trimming left V 3 bases short and J 2 bases short, with 10 bases between. The CDR3 DNA is TGTGCCAGTAGTATCGGGTCCGGAAACTATGGCTACACCTTC. Protein product: CASSIGSGNYGYTF.

V usage is TRBV6-5 and J usage is TRBJ2-2, with TRBD2 matching 9 bases. The CDR3 sequence is 13 residues long. Germline CDR1 MNHEY, CDR2 SVGAGI. Trimming removed 5 bases from V and 7 bases from J; junction bases left unmatched: 2. CDR3 bases: TGTGCCAGCAGTCAACTAGCGGGCGGGGAGCTGTTTTTT. It codes for CASSQLAGGELFF.

The chain employs TRBV6-5 and TRBJ1-2; no reliable D call. Germline-derived CDR1 and CDR2 are MNHEY and SVGAGI. The CDR3 contains 13 residues. Trimming removed 6 bases at V and 1 base at J, with 9 bases between. CDR3 bases: TGTGCCAGCAGCCGGGAGTATAACTATGGCTACACCTTC. Residues: CASSREYNYGYTF.